Presented here are 31 T cell receptor beta chains from one specimen sequenced in a study of post-analysis software for immune sequencing data. Unique molecular identifiers featured in each of the TCR beta cDNA libraries. Each CDR3 protein gets one entry after TCRdb re-called the PCR reads with MiXCR. The sample shows 450,000 to 650,000 distinct CDR3 sequences, roughly 40% of them seen only once. Their recognized antigens are unknown. Whole-study results and caveats: Five or six TRBV segments, TRBV5-6, TRBV5-1 and TRBV20-1 among them, were found more frequent in patients than controls.

The sample comprised blood. Receptors originate from a girl aged 5 to 17 with multiple sclerosis.

The chain uses TRBV29-1 and TRBJ1-6; weak D call: TRBD1 (6 bases). Trimming removed 4 bases at V and 7 bases at J, with 11 bases between. The germline CDR1 and CDR2 sequences are SQVTM and ANQGSEA. The CDR3 covers 13 residues. In DNA form, the CDR3 reads TGCAGCGTTGGTTCAGGGGAGAATTCACCCCTCCACTTT. It translates to CSVGSGENSPLHF. Combining the CDR3 with reference TRBV29-1 and TRBJ1-6 gives the whole variable domain SAVISQKPSRDICQRGTSLTIQCQVDSQVTMMFWYRQQPGQSLTLIATANQGSEATYESGFVIDKFPISRPNLTFSTLTVSNMSPEDSSIYLCSVGSGENSPLHFGNGTRLTVT.

The chain links TRBV20-1 to TRBJ2-7; the match to TRBD2 covers 8 bases. The CDR3 spans 13 residues. Germline V gene lookup returns CDR1 DFQATT and CDR2 SNEGSKA (reference sequence). The junction had 8 bases not matched to a gene; V was cut back by 6 bases and J by 4 bases. The CDR3 is CSARRGAKYEQYF. The CDR3 DNA reads as TGCAGTGCCAGGCGGGGGGCAAAATACGAGCAGTACTTC.

As for this clonotype: The CDR3 carries no conserved terminal phenylalanine or tryptophan, so it likely arises from a read error. This chain uses TRBV7-9 with TRBJ2-1; TRBD1 matches at 7 bases. The CDR3 spans 13 residues. Germline V gene data show CDR1 as SEHNR and CDR2 as FQNEAQ (reference sequence). Trimming at V came to 11 bases and at J to 4 bases, leaving 8 bases not matched to a gene. This CDR3 reads CAVSRDSYNEQFL. The CDR3 coding sequence is TGTGCCGTCTCCCGGGACAGTTACAATGAGCAGTTCTTG.

A remark on this clonotype: At one end, the junction sequence differs from germline, possibly due to a read error. This rearrangement joins TRBV6-6 to TRBJ2-1, with a tentative D call TRBD1 (6 bases). This CDR3 has 13 amino acids. In germline, CDR1 is MNHNY, CDR2 SVGAGI (reference sequence). The DNA for the CDR3 is TGTGCCAGCAGCCGGGACACCTACAGTGAGCAGTTCTTC. As protein: CASSRDTYSEQFF.

This chain uses TRBV7-2 with TRBJ2-1; 7 nucleotides line up with TRBD2. Germline CDR1 and CDR2: SGHTA and FQGNSA. The CDR3 runs to 16 residues. The ends lost 4 bases at V and 8 bases at J; junction bases unmatched: 14. The chain's CDR3 is CASSYPGTMADDEQFF. In nucleotides, the CDR3 is TGTGCCAGCAGCTACCCCGGGACTATGGCGGACGATGAGCAGTTCTTC.

This chain links TRBV7-9 with TRBJ1-2; 7 bases agree with TRBD1. CDR1 is SEHNR, CDR2 FQNEAQ, per germline (reference sequence). The CDR3 loop spans 17 amino acids. V gave up 4 bases and J gave up 4 bases; unmatched junction bases: 15. The CDR3: CASSSGRAGTECYGYTF. The CDR3 coding sequence is TGTGCCAGCAGCTCAGGACGCGCCGGGACAGAGTGCTATGGCTACACCTTC.

V gene TRBV2 combines with J gene TRBJ2-5, with a possible D match to TRBD2 (6 bases). Trimming took 0 bases from V and 11 from J, leaving 16 bases between them. CDR1 SNHLY and CDR2 FYNNEI come from the germline V gene. The CDR3 runs to 14 residues. The CDR3 sequence is CASSEAAAGRGQYF. The CDR3 nucleotides are TGTGCCAGCAGTGAAGCGGCGGCGGGCCGGGGGCAGTACTTC. The full variable domain, in which reference TRBV2 and TRBJ2-5 provide the parts outside the CDR3, is EPEVTQTPSHQVTQMGQEVILRCVPISNHLYFYWYRQILGQKVEFLVSFYNNEISEKSEIFDDQFSVERPDGSNFTLKIRSTKLEDSAMYFCASSEAAAGRGQYFGPGTRLLVL.

This chain joins TRBV5-5 and TRBJ2-1; the D is unclear. The CDR3 consists of 16 residues. V was cut by 0 bases and J by 0 bases, with 10 bases left in between. Germline CDR1 is SGHKS and CDR2 is YYEKEE (reference sequence). The CDR3 DNA sequence: TGTGCCAGCAGCTTGGAGGCGCAGAGCTCCTACAATGAGCAGTTCTTC. Its protein product is CASSLEAQSSYNEQFF.

This clonotype was picked up one time. The rearrangement joins TRBV12-3 or TRBV12-4 to TRBJ2-6; no definite D call. The CDR3 contains 14 residues. V lost 8 bases to trimming and J lost 1 base, with 9 bases between them. The CDR3 nucleotides read TGTGCCAGCGGCTTGGGATCTGGGGCCAACGTCCTGACTTTC. Its protein is CASGLGSGANVLTF.

The chain carries TRBV4-1 and TRBJ1-5; the D is unclear. Germline V gene data show CDR1 as MGHRA and CDR2 as YSYEKL. V was pared by 1 base and J by 6 bases, with 16 bases between. The CDR3 is made up of 16 amino acids. CDR3 coding DNA: TGCGCCAGCAGCCAAGTCTCGAAGGGTGCGGTTCAGCCCCAGCATTTT. Its translation is CASSQVSKGAVQPQHF.

The J gene is TRBJ2-5, the V gene TRBV2, with a possible D match to TRBD2 (5 bases). The DNA end favors TRBJ2-7, so the J call may be wrong. The CDR3 is 13 amino acids. The germline CDR1 and CDR2 sequences are SNHLY and FYNNEI. Here the CDR3 DNA reads TGTGCCAGCAGGTACGGACTGGACTACGAGCAGTACTTC. Translating it yields CASRYGLDYEQYF.

CDR3 protein: CASSLGRASTDTQYF. CDR3 coding DNA: TGTGCCAGCAGCCTCGGGAGGGCAAGCACAGATACGCAGTATTTT. The chain links TRBV7-8 to TRBJ2-3; 8 nucleotides agree with TRBD2. This CDR3 has 15 amino acids. The germline V gene encodes CDR1 SGHVS and CDR2 FQNEAQ. J gave up 0 bases and V 5 bases, and 4 bases lay outside the gene matches.

This clonotype is a singleton in its sample. The V call is TRBV20-1, the J call TRBJ2-5; the match to TRBD2 covers 12 bases. The CDR3 totals 16 residues. Germline trimming cut 6 bases from V and 3 bases from J; bases unmatched to any gene: 11. Per the germline V gene, CDR1 is DFQATT and CDR2 is SNEGSKA (reference sequence). The CDR3 loop reads CSATTSGGQLKETQYF. The CDR3 DNA follows: TGCAGTGCCACGACTAGCGGGGGACAATTAAAAGAGACCCAGTACTTC.

The chain joins TRBV7-9 to TRBJ2-5; the D gene is possibly TRBD1 (5 bases). The DNA matches TRBJ2-7 better at its end, which makes the J call doubtful. Germline V gives CDR1 SEHNR, CDR2 FQNEAQ (reference sequence). The CDR3 is 16 amino acids. CDR3 region: CASSLAGRPPSYEQYF. Here the CDR3 DNA reads TGTGCCAGCAGCTTAGCGGGGCGGCCCCCATCCTACGAGCAGTACTTC.

V gene TRBV5-1 combines with J gene TRBJ2-7, with D uncertain. The CDR3 runs to 13 residues. V was cut by 3 bases and J by 5 bases, with 12 bases left in between. Germline loops: CDR1 SGHRS, CDR2 YFSETQ. CDR3 sequence (DNA): TGCGCCAGCAGCTGGGCCGGATCCCACGAGCAGTACTTC. It is translated as CASSWAGSHEQYF.

This clonotype occurred a few times. This rearrangement joins TRBV15 to TRBJ2-1; either TRBD1 or TRBD2 may fit D (5 bases each). The germline CDR1 and CDR2 sequences are LNHNV and YYDKDF (reference sequence). The V end was cut by 0 bases, the J end by 8 bases, with 11 bases between. There are 14 residues in the CDR3. The CDR3 here is CATSREGVTDEQFF. In DNA, the CDR3 is TGTGCCACCAGCAGAGAGGGGGTTACGGATGAGCAGTTCTTC. Combining the CDR3 with reference TRBV15 and TRBJ2-1 gives the whole variable domain DAMVIQNPRYQVTQFGKPVTLSCSQTLNHNVMYWYQQKSSQAPKLLFHYYDKDFNNEADTPDNFQSRRPNTSFCFLDIRSPGLGDTAMYLCATSREGVTDEQFFGPGTRLTVL.

The table lists this clonotype with a few counts. The J gene is TRBJ2-5, the V gene TRBV7-2; 7 bases map to TRBD1. The CDR3 loop spans 13 amino acids. V lost 5 bases, J lost 5 bases, and 5 bases stayed unmatched. The germline V gene encodes CDR1 SGHTA and CDR2 FQGNSA. The CDR3 bases are TGTGCCAGCAGCCCCAGACAGGGTGAGACCCAGTACTTC. Translated, it gives CASSPRQGETQYF.

This chain connects TRBV3-1 to TRBJ2-3, with TRBD1 identical over 7 bases. The CDR3 runs 15 residues. Trimming cost V 4 bases and J 1 base; bases outside gene matches: 5. Looked up from germline, CDR1 is LGHDT and CDR2 is YNNKEL (reference sequence). The CDR3 DNA reads TGTGCCAGCAGCCCCGGGACAGACCGCACAGATACGCAGTATTTT. It translates to CASSPGTDRTDTQYF.

The chain couples TRBV4-1 to TRBJ2-7, with a possible D match to TRBD1 (6 bases). Germline CDR1 and CDR2: MGHRA and YSYEKL. V dropped 1 base and J dropped 4 bases, with 17 bases sitting between them. This CDR3 has 16 residues. This CDR3 is CASSQGVSRGEYEQYF. CDR3 DNA sequence: TGCGCCAGCAGCCAAGGCGTTAGCAGGGGCGAGTACGAGCAGTACTTC.

J is TRBJ2-3 and V is TRBV5-1; D tentatively reads TRBD1 or TRBD2 (6 bases each). CDR3 length: 15 amino acids. V gave up 3 bases and J gave up 2 bases, with 13 bases separating them. Germline CDR1 reads SGHRS; CDR2 reads YFSETQ. This chain's CDR3 is CASSSWGAPTDTQYF. DNA for the CDR3: TGCGCCAGCAGCTCCTGGGGGGCTCCCACAGATACGCAGTATTTT.

This clonotype was recorded a few times. The chain is built from TRBV7-2 and TRBJ2-7; TRBD2 matches at 7 bases. CDR3 size: 13 residues. The germline CDR1 and CDR2 sequences are SGHTA and FQGNSA. J was trimmed by 7 bases and V by 6 bases; bases with no gene match: 9. The CDR3 loop is CASRIAIGGEQYF. CDR3 in DNA: TGTGCCAGCAGGATCGCTATCGGGGGGGAGCAGTACTTC.

This clonotype has just a few counts. V gene TRBV3-1 combines with J gene TRBJ2-1; possibly TRBD2 for D (5 bases). Germline lookup yields CDR1 LGHDT and CDR2 YNNKEL (reference sequence). Trimming took 1 base from V and 10 from J, leaving 17 bases between them. The CDR3 spans 15 residues. CDR3 sequence reads: CASSQGWLAPVEQFF. The CDR3, as DNA: TGTGCCAGCAGCCAAGGATGGCTAGCCCCAGTAGAGCAGTTCTTC.

The sample holds a few counts of this clonotype. The chain joins TRBV12-3 or TRBV12-4 to TRBJ1-1, with TRBD1 identical over 10 bases. The CDR3 spans 16 residues. Trimming took 5 bases from V and 0 from J; bases not matched to a gene: 6. CDR3 DNA: TGTGCCAGCAGTGACACGGGACAGGGGATGAACACTGAAGCTTTCTTT. Amino acid sequence: CASSDTGQGMNTEAFF.

The rearrangement uses TRBV29-1 and TRBJ1-5, with D possibly matching TRBD1 (5 bases). V was cut by 5 bases and J by 0 bases, with 8 bases left in between. Germline V gene sequence: CDR1 SQVTM, CDR2 ANQGSEA. The length of the CDR3 is 13 residues. This CDR3 is CSVQGDSNQPQHF. CDR3 DNA: TGCAGCGTTCAGGGAGATAGCAATCAGCCCCAGCATTTT.

The chain employs TRBV19 and TRBJ2-1; 8 bases are shared with TRBD2. The length of the CDR3 is 15 residues. Per the germline V gene, CDR1 is LNHDA and CDR2 is SQIVND (reference sequence). V gave up 5 bases and J gave up 6 bases; unmatched junction bases: 9. In DNA, the CDR3 is TGTGCCAGTAGTCGTGATCTTGCGGGAGGCAATGAGCAGTTCTTC. Amino acid sequence: CASSRDLAGGNEQFF.

Remarks on this clonotype: One junction end does not reproduce the germline sequence, and a read error may be involved. This sequence joins TRBV7-9 and TRBJ2-5; D not certain. The CDR3 totals 13 residues. Germline CDR1 is SEHNR and CDR2 is FQNEAQ (reference sequence). The CDR3 DNA sequence: TGTGCCAGCGGCTTTGGGTACCAAGAGACCCAGTACTTC. This encodes CASGFGYQETQYF.

The chain recombines TRBV12-3 or TRBV12-4 with TRBJ1-2; 7 bases are a match to TRBD1. The CDR3 has 13 amino acids. Unmatched junction bases numbered 8, after V lost 8 bases and J lost 5 bases. The DNA of the CDR3 is TGTGCCAGCGCCACCGGGACAGCTTATGGCTACACCTTC. It specifies CASATGTAYGYTF.

This clonotype has a handful of counts. The genes are TRBV12-3 or TRBV12-4 and TRBJ2-1; D ambiguous. The CDR3 consists of 11 residues. The V end was cut by 3 bases, the J end by 12 bases, with 9 bases between. This CDR3 reads CASSFRSGQFF. CDR3 sequence (DNA): TGTGCCAGCAGTTTTCGGTCAGGGCAGTTCTTC.

This sequence joins TRBV30 and TRBJ2-3; D gene uncertain. This CDR3 has 12 residues. Trimming took off 6 bases at V and 5 bases at J, with 12 bases between the two ends. Germline assignment: CDR1 GTSNPN and CDR2 SVGIG (reference sequence). The CDR3 reads CACHLSGDTQYF. The CDR3 DNA follows: TGTGCCTGCCACCTCTCCGGAGATACGCAGTATTTT.

This clonotype showed up just a few times. The germline gene is not matched at one end of the junction; a read error may be the cause. This sequence joins TRBV6-5 and TRBJ2-5; D remains unclear. This CDR3 region has 14 residues. Germline V gene data show CDR1 as MNHEY and CDR2 as SVGAGI. The CDR3: CASGYWGDGATQYF. The CDR3 DNA is TGTGCCAGCGGTTACTGGGGTGACGGAGCCACCCAGTACTTC.

In this sample, this clonotype turned up once. In DNA, the CDR3 is TGTGCCAGCAGCTTAGCGGGCTTCACGAGCACTGCAACTAATGAAAAACTGTTTTTT. It encodes CASSLAGFTSTATNEKLFF. This chain connects TRBV7-9 to TRBJ1-4; D is unresolved. The CDR3 covers 19 residues. Germline values: CDR1 SEHNR, CDR2 FQNEAQ (reference sequence). V was cut by 0 bases and J by 0 bases, with 17 bases left in between.